The present TCR beta chain was sequenced within a study of blood T cells in healthy people across ages. It was with a sample-barcoded 5' primer and a J-beta primer mix that a second PCR of roughly 7 to 12 cycles was run. TCRdb re-derived calls from the 5' RACE reads in MiXCR, one entry per CDR3 protein. The sample yields about 1.7 million distinct CDR3 sequences, roughly 30% seen once. This clonotype came up many times. Its antigen is not identified. Study-level points and caveats: Across samples, TCR beta diversity tracked strongly with naive T cell percentage. Fewer expanded clones and more diversity marked long-lived versus aged donors.

The CDR3 totals 15 residues. V shed 1 base and J 2 bases; nucleotides not matched to a gene: 2. Germline V gene sequence: CDR1 SGHRS, CDR2 YFSETQ. Donor samples were obtained from healthy Caucasian individuals from Russia, aged about 6 to 100. Each donor supplied around 9.6 milliliters of peripheral blood. This clonotype was sampled from a woman in her 30s in good health. This rearrangement joins TRBV5-1 to TRBJ2-7; 11 bases fit TRBD2. The sequencing sample was made of blood. CDR3 sequence: CASSLTSGSTYEQYF. The CDR3 DNA follows: TGCGCCAGCAGCTTGACTAGCGGGAGTACCTACGAGCAGTACTTC.